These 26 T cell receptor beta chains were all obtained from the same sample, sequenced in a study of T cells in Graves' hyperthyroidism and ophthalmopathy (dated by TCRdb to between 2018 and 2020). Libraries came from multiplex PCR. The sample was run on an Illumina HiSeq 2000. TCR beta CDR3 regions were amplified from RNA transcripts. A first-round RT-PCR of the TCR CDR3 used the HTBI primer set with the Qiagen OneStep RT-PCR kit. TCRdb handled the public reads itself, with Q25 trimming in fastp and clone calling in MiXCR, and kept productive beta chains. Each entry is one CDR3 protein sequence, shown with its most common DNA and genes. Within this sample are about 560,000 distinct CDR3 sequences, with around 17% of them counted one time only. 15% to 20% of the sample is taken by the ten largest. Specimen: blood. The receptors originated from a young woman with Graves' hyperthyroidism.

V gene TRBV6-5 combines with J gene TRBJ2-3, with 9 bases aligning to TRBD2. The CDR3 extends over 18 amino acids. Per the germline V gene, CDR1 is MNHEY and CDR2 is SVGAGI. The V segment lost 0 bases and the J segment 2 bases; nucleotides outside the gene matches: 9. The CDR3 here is CASSYSRVTSGLTDTQYF. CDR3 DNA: TGTGCCAGCAGTTACTCGAGAGTGACTAGCGGCCTCACAGATACGCAGTATTTT.

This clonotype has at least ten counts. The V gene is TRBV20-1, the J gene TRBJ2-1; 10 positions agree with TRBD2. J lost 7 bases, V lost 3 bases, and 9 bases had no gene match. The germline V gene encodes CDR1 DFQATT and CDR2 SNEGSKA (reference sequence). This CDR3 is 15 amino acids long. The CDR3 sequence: CSASSLAGDENEQFF. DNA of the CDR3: TGCAGTGCTAGTTCTCTAGCGGGAGATGAAAATGAGCAGTTCTTC.

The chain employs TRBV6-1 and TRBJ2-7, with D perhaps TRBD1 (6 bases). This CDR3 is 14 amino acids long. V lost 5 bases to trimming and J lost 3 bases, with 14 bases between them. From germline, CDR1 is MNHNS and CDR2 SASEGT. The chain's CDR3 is CASSREQGNYEQYF. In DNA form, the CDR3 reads TGTGCCAGCAGTCGTGAACAGGGTAACTACGAGCAGTACTTC.

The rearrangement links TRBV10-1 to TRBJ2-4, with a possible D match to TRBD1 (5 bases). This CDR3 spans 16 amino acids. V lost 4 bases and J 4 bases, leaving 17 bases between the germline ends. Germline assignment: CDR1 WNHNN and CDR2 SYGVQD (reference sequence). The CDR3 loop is CASSVSTDIDKNIQYF. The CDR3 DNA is TGCGCCAGCAGTGTTTCTACGGACATCGATAAAAACATTCAGTACTTC.

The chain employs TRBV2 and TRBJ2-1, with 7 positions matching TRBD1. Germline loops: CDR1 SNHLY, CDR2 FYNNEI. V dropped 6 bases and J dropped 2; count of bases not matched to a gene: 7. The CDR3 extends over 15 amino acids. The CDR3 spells CASSLDRVPYNEQFF. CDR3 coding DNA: TGTGCCAGCAGCCTAGACAGGGTCCCCTACAATGAGCAGTTCTTC.

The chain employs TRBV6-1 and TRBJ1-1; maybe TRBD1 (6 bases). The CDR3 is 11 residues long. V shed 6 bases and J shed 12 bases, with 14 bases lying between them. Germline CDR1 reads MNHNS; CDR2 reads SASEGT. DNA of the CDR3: TGTGCCAGCAGGATAGACAGGAAAACTTTCTTT. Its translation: CASRIDRKTFF.

In DNA form, the CDR3 reads TGTGCCAGCACCATCGACTTAATCGTTGTGCCTGAAGCTTTCTTT. Its translation: CASTIDLIVVPEAFF. The V gene is TRBV6-2 or TRBV6-3, the J gene TRBJ1-1, with D hard to call. Germline V gene sequence: CDR1 MNHEY, CDR2 SVGEGT. V lost 7 bases and J 6 bases, leaving 21 bases between the germline ends. The CDR3 has 15 amino acids.

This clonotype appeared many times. In DNA form, the CDR3 reads TGTGCCAGCAGTGACGTGACAGGAGACAATGAGCAGTTCTTC. Its translation is CASSDVTGDNEQFF. The rearrangement uses TRBV2 and TRBJ2-1, with a tentative D call TRBD1 (6 bases). Trimming stripped 3 bases from V and 5 bases from J, with 11 bases between. The CDR3 extends over 14 amino acids. Germline CDR1 SNHLY, CDR2 FYNNEI. Together with reference TRBV2 and TRBJ2-1, the CDR3 gives the full variable domain: EPEVTQTPSHQVTQMGQEVILRCVPISNHLYFYWYRQILGQKVEFLVSFYNNEISEKSEIFDDQFSVERPDGSNFTLKIRSTKLEDSAMYFCASSDVTGDNEQFFGPGTRLTVL.

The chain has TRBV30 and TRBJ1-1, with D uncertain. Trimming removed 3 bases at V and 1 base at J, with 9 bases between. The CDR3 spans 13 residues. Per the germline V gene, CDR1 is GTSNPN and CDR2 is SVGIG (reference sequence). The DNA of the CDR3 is TGTGCCTGGAGCTTGGAGGCGAACACTGAAGCTTTCTTT. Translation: CAWSLEANTEAFF.

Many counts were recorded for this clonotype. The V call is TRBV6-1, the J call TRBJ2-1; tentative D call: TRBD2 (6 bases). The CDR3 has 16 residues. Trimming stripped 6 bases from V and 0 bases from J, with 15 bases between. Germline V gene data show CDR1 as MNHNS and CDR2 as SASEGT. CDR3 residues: CASSNPPGGSYNEQFF. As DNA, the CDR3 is TGTGCCAGCAGCAACCCCCCCGGGGGCTCCTACAATGAGCAGTTCTTC.

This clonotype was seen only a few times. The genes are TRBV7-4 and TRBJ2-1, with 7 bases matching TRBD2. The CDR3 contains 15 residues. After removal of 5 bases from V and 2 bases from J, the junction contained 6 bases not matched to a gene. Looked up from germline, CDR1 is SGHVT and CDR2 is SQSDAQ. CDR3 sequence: CASSQYGGTYNEQFF. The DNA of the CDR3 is TGTGCCAGCAGCCAATACGGGGGGACCTACAATGAGCAGTTCTTC.

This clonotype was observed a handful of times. CDR3 loop: CASSPYDSNTGELFF. As DNA, the CDR3 is TGTGCCAGCAGTCCTTACGACAGTAACACCGGGGAGCTGTTTTTT. The J gene is TRBJ2-2, the V gene TRBV27, with D maybe TRBD1 (5 bases). Trimming removed 5 bases from V and 2 bases from J, with 12 bases in between. This CDR3 contains 15 residues. From germline, CDR1 is MNHEY and CDR2 SMNVEV (reference sequence).

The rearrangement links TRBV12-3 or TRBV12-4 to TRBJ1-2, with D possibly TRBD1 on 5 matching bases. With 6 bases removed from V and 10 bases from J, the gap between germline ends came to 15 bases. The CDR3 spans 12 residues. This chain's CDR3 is CASSYPRGDYTF. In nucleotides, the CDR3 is TGTGCCAGCAGCTACCCCCGGGGCGACTACACCTTC.

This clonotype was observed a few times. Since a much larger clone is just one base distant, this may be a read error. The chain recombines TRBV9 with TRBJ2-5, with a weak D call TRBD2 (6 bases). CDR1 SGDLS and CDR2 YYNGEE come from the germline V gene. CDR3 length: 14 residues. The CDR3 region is CVSSVVGTEGTQYF. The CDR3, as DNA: TGTGTCAGCAGCGTAGTGGGGACTGAGGGGACCCAGTACTTC.

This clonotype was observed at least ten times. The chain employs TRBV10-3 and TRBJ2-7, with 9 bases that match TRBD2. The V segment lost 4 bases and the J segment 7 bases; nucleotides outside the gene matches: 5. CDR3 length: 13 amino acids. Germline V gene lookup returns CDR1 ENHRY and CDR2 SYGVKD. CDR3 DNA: TGTGCCATCAGTGGTAGCGGGAGCTTAGAGCAGTACTTC. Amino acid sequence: CAISGSGSLEQYF.

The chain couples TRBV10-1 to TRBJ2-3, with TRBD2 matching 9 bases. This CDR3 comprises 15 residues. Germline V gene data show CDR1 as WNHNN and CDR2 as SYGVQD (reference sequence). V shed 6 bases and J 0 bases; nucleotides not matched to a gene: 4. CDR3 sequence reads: CASRETSGSTDTQYF. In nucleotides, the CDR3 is TGCGCCAGCAGAGAAACTAGCGGGAGCACAGATACGCAGTATTTT.

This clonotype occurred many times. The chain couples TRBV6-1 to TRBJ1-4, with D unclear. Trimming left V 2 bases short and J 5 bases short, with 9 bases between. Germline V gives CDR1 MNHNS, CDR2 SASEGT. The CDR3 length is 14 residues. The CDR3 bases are TGTGCCAGCAGTGAACTGGGAGAGAATGAAAAACTGTTTTTT. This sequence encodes CASSELGENEKLFF.

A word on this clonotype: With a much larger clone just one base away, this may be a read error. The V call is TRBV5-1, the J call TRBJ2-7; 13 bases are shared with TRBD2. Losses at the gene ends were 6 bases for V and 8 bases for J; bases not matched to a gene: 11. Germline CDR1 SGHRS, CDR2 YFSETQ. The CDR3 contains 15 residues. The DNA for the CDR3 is TGCGCCAGCAACCCGGGACTAGCGGGAATCCACAAGCAGTACTTC. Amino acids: CASNPGLAGIHKQYF.

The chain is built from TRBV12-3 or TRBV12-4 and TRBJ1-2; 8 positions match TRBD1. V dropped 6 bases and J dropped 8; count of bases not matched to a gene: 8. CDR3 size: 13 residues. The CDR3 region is CASRTDREGGYTF. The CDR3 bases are TGTGCCAGCAGAACGGACAGGGAGGGCGGCTACACCTTC.

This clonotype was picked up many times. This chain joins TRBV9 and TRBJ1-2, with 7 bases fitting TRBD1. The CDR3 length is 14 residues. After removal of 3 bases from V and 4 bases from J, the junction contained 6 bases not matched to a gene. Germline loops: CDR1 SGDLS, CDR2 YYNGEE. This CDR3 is CASSAGGQFYGYTF. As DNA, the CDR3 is TGTGCCAGCAGCGCCGGGGGACAGTTCTATGGCTACACCTTC.

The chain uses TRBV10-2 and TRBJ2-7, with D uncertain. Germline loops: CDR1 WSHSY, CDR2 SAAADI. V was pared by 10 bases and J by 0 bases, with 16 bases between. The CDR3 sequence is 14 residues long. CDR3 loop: CATRPGLSSYEQYF. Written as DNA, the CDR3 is TGCGCCACCCGCCCCGGGCTAAGCTCCTACGAGCAGTACTTC.

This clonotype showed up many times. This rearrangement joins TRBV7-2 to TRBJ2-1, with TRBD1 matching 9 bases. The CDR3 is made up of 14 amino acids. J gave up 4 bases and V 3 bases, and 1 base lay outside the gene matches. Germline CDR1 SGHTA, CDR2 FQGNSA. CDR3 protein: CASSLGTGYNEQFF. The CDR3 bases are TGTGCCAGCAGCTTGGGGACAGGGTACAATGAGCAGTTCTTC.

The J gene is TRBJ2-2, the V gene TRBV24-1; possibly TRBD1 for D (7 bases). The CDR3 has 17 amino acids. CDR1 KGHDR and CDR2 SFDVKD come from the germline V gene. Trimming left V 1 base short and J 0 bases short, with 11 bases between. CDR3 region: CATSDFGGQTNTGELFF. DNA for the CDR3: TGTGCCACCAGTGATTTCGGGGGACAGACGAACACCGGGGAGCTGTTTTTT.

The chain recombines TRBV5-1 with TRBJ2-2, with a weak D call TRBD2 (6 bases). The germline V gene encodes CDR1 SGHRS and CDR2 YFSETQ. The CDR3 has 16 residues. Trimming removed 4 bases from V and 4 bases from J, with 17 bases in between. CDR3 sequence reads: CASSPRWRDGTGELFF. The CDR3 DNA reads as TGCGCCAGCAGCCCCCGCTGGAGGGATGGCACCGGGGAGCTGTTTTTT. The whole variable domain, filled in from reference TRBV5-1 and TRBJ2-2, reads KAGVTQTPRYLIKTRGQQVTLSCSPISGHRSVSWYQQTPGQGLQFLFEYFSETQRNKGNFPGRFSGRQFSNSRSEMNVSTLELGDSALYLCASSPRWRDGTGELFFGEGSRLTVL.

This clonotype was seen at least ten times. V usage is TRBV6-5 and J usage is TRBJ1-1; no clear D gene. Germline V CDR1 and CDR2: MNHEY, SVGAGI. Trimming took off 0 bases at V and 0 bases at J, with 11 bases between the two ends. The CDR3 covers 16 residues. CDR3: CASSYSSLVMNTEAFF. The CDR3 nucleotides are TGTGCCAGCAGTTACTCCAGCTTAGTAATGAACACTGAAGCTTTCTTT.

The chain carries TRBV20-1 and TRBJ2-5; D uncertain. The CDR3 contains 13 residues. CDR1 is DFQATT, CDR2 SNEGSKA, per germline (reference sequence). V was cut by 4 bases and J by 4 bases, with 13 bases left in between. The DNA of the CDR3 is TGCAGTGCTACGTTTTTGGGTGGAGAGACCCAGTACTTC. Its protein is CSATFLGGETQYF.